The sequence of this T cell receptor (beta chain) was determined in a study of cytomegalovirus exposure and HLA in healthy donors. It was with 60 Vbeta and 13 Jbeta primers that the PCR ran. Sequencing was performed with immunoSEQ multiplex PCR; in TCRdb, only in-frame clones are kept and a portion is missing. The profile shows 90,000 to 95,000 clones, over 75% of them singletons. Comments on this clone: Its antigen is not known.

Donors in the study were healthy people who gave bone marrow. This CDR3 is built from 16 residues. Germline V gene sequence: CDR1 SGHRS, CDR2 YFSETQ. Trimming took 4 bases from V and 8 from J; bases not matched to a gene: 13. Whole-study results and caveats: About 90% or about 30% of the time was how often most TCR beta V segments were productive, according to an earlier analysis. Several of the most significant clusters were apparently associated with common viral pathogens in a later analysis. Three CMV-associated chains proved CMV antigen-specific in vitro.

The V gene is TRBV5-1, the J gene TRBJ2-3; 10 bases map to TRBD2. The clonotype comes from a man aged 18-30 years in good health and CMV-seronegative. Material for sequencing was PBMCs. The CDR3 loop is CASSHGLAAALRTQYF. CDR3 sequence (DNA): TGCGCCAGCAGCCACGGACTAGCGGCAGCCCTTCGTACGCAGTATTTT.